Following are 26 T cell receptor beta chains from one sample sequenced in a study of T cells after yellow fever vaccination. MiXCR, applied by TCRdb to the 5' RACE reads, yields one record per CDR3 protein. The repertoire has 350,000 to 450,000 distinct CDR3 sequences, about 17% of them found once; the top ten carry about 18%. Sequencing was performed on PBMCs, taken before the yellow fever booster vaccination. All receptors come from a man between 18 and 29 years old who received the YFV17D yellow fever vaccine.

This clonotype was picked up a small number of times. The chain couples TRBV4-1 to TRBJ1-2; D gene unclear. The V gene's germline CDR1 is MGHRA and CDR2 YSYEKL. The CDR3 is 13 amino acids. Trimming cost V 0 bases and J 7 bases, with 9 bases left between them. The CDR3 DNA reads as TGCGCCAGCAGCCAAGAATGGGATGCTGGCTACACCTTC. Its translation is CASSQEWDAGYTF.

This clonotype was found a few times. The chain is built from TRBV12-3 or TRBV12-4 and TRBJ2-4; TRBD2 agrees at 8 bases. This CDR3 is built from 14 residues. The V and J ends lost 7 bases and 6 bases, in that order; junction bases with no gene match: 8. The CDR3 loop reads CASTVGLASNIQYF. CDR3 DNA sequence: TGTGCCAGCACCGTTGGACTAGCTTCAAACATTCAGTACTTC.

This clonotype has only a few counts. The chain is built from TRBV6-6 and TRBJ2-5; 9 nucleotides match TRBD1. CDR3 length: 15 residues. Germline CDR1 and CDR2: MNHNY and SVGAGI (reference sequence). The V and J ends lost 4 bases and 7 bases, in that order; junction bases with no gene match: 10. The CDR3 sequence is CASSFPRTGDATQYF. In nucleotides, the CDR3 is TGTGCCAGCAGTTTCCCCCGGACAGGGGACGCGACCCAGTACTTC.

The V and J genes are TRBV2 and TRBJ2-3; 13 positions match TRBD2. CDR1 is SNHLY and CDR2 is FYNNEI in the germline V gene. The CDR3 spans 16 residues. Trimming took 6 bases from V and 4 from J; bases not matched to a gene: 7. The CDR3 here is CASREDGLAGADTQYF. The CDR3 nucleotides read TGTGCCAGCAGGGAGGATGGACTAGCGGGGGCAGATACGCAGTATTTT.

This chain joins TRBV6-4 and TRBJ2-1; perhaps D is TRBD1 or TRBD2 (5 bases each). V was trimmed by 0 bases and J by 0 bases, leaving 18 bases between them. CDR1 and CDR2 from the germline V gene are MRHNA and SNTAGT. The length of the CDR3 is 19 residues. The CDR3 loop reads CASSDSMGRTESSYNEQFF. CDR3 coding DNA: TGTGCCAGCAGTGACTCGATGGGACGGACTGAAAGCTCCTACAATGAGCAGTTCTTC.

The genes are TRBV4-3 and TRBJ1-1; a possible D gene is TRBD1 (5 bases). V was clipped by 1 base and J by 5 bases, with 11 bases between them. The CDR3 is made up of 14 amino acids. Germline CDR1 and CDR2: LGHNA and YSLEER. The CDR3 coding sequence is TGCGCCAGCAGCCAAGTGGGGGGGGAGACTGAAGCTTTCTTT. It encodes CASSQVGGETEAFF.

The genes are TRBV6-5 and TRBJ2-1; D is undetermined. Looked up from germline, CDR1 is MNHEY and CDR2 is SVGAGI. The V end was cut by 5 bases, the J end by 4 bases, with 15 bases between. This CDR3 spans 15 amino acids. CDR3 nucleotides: TGTGCCAGCAGTCGCACCCTGACAAGTTACAATGAGCAGTTCTTC. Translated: CASSRTLTSYNEQFF.

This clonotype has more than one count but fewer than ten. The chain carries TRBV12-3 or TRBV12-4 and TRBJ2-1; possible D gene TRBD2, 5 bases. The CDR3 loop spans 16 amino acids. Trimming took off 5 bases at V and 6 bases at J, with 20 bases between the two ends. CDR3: CASSPRGEVYLNEQFF. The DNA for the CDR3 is TGTGCCAGCAGTCCTCGGGGTGAGGTTTATCTCAATGAGCAGTTCTTC.

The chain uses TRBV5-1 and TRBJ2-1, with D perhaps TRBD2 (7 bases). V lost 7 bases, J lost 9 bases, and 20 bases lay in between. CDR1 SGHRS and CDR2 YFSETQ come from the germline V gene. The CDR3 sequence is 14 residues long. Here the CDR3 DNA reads TGCGCCAGCGGGACAACGAGACTAGCCAGTGAGCAGTTCTTC. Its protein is CASGTTRLASEQFF. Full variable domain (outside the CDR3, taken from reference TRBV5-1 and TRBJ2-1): KAGVTQTPRYLIKTRGQQVTLSCSPISGHRSVSWYQQTPGQGLQFLFEYFSETQRNKGNFPGRFSGRQFSNSRSEMNVSTLELGDSALYLCASGTTRLASEQFFGPGTRLTVL.

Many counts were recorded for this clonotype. The CDR3 protein is CASSYSGRATGELFF. CDR3 nucleotide sequence: TGTGCCAGCAGTTACTCGGGAAGGGCGACCGGGGAGCTGTTTTTT. This chain uses TRBV6-5 with TRBJ2-2; D remains ambiguous. The CDR3 runs to 15 residues. V shed 0 bases and J shed 5 bases, with 10 bases lying between them. CDR1 is MNHEY and CDR2 is SVGAGI in the germline V gene.

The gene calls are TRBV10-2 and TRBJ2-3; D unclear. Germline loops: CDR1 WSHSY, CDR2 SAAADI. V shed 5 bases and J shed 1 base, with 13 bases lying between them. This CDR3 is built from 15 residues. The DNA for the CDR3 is TGCGCCAGCAGTTCGTACGGTGGAGGCACAGATACGCAGTATTTT. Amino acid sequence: CASSSYGGGTDTQYF.

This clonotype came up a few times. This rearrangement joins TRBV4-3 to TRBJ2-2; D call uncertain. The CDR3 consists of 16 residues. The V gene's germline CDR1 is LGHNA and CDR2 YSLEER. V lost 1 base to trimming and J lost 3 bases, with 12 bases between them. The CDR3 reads CASSQGEITHTGELFF. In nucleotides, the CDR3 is TGCGCCAGCAGCCAAGGGGAAATTACCCACACCGGGGAGCTGTTTTTT.

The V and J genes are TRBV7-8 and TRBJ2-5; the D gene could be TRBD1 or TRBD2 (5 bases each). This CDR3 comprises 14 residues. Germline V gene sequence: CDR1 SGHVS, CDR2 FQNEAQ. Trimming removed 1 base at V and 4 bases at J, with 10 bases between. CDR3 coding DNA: TGTGCCAGCAGCTTAGTGAGGGGTAGAGAGACCCAGTACTTC. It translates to CASSLVRGRETQYF.

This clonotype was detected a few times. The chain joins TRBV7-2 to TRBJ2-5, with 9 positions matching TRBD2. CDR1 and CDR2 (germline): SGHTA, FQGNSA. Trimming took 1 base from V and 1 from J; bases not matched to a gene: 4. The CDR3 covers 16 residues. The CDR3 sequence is CASSLVPSGAQETQYF. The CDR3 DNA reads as TGTGCCAGCAGCTTAGTGCCTAGCGGGGCCCAAGAGACCCAGTACTTC.

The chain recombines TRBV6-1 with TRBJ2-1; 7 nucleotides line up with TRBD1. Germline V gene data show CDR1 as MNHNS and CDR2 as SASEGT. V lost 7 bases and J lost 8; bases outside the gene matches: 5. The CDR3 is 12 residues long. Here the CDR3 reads CASTFTGDEQFF. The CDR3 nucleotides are TGTGCCAGCACCTTCACAGGGGATGAGCAGTTCTTC.

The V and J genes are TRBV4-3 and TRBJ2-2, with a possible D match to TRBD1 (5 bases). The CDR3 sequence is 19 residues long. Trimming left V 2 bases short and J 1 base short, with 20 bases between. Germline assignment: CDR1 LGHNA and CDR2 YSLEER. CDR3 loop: CASSQQDSMGPVNTGELFF. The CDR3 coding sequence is TGCGCCAGCAGCCAACAAGATTCTATGGGGCCGGTGAACACCGGGGAGCTGTTTTTT.

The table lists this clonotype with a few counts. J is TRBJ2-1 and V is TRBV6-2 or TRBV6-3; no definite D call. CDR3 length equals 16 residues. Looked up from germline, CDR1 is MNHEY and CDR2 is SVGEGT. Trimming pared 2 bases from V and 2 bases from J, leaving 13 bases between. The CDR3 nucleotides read TGTGCCAGCAGTTACCCGAGGACGTCCCCCTACAATGAGCAGTTCTTC. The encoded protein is CASSYPRTSPYNEQFF.

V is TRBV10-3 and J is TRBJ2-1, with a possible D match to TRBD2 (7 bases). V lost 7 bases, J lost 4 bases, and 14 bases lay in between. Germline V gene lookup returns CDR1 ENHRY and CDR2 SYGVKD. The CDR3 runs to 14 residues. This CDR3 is CAITRGADYNEQFF. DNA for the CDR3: TGTGCCATCACCCGGGGGGCGGATTACAATGAGCAGTTCTTC.

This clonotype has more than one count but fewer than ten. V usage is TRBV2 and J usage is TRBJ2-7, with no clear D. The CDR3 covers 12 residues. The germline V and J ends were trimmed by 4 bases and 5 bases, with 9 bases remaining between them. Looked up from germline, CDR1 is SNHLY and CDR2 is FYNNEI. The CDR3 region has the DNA TGTGCCAGCAGTGGGTCCGGGCACGAGCAGTACGTC. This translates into CASSGSGHEQYV.

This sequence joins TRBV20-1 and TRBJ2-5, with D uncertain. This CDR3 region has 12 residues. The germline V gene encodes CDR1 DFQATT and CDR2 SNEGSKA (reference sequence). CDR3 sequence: CSASNRRETQYF. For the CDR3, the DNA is TGCAGCGCCTCGAACCGAAGGGAGACCCAGTACTTC.

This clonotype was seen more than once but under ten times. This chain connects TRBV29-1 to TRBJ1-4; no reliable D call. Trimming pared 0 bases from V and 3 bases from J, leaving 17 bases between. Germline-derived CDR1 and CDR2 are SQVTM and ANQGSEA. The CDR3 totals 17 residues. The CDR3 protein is CSVEDRHSSRSNEKLFF. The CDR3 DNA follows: TGCAGCGTTGAAGATCGGCATTCCAGCAGATCTAATGAAAAACTGTTTTTT.

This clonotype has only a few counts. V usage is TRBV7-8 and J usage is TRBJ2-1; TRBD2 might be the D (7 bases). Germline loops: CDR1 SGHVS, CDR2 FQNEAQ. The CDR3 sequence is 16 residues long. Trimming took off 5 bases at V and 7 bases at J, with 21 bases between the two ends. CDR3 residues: CASSRQGSGAGNEQFF. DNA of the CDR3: TGTGCCAGCAGCCGCCAGGGGAGCGGGGCCGGGAATGAGCAGTTCTTC.

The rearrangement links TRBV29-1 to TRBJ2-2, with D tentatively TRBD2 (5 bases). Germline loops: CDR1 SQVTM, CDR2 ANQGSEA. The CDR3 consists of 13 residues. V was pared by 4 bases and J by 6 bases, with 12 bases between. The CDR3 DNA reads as TGCAGCGTTGTAGGCGGGCCCCCCGGGGAGCTGTTTTTT. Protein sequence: CSVVGGPPGELFF.

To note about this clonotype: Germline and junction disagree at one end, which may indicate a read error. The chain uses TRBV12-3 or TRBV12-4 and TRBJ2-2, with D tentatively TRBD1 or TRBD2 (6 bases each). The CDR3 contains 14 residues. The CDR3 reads CASGDKGRTGELSF. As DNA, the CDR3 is TGTGCCAGCGGGGACAAGGGGAGGACCGGGGAGCTGTCTTTT.

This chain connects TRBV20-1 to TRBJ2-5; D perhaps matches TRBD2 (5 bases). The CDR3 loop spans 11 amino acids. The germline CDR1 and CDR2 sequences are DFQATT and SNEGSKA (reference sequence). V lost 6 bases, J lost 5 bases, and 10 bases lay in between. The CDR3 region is CSARAGETQYF. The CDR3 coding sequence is TGCAGTGCGCGGGCCGGGGAGACCCAGTACTTC.

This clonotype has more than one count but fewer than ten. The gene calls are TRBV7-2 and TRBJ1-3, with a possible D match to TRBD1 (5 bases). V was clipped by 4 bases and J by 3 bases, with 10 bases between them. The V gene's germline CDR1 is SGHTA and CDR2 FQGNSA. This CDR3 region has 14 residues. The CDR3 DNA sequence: TGTGCCAGCAGCTGGGGGGGAGTTGGAAACACCATATATTTT. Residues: CASSWGGVGNTIYF.